This TCR beta chain is from a study of cytomegalovirus exposure and HLA in healthy donors. A multiplex PCR was run with 60 Vbeta primers and 13 Jbeta primers. Clones were read by immunoSEQ multiplex PCR, and TCRdb kept only the in-frame ones, dropping some. The table shows roughly 200,000 clones, with 76% occurring only once. Germline V gene lookup returns CDR1 SGHAT and CDR2 FQNNGV. J gave up 6 bases and V 6 bases, and 7 bases lay outside the gene matches. The CDR3 extends over 14 amino acids. The V and J genes are TRBV11-2 and TRBJ2-1, with 8 bases identical to TRBD2. The sample comprised PBMCs. This TCR derives from a man aged 18 to 35 in good health and CMV-seronegative. CDR3 in amino acids: CASSLGTRGNEQFF. CDR3 DNA sequence: TGTGCCAGCAGTTTGGGGACTAGAGGCAATGAGCAGTTCTTC.